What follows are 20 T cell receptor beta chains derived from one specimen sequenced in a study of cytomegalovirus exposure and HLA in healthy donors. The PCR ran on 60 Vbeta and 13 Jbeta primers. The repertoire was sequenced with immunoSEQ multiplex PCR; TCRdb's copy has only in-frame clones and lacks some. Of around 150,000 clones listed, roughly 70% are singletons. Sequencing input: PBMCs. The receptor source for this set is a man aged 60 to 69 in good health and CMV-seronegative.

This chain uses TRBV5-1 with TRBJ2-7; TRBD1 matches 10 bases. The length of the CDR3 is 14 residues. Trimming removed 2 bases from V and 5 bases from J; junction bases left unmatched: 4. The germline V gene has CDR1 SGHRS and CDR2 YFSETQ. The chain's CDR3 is CASSLQGTGDEQYF. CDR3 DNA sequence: TGCGCCAGCAGCTTACAAGGGACAGGGGACGAGCAGTACTTC.

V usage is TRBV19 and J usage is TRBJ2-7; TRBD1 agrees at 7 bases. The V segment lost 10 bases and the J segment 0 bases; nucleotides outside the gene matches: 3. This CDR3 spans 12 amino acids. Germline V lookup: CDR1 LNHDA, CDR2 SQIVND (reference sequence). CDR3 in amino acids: CATRDSSYEQYF. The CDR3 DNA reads TGTGCCACGAGGGACAGCTCCTACGAGCAGTACTTC.

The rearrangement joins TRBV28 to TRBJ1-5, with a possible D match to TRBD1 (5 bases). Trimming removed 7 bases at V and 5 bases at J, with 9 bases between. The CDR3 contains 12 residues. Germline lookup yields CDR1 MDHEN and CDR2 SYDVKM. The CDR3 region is CASTSGDQPQHF. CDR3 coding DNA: TGTGCCAGCACTTCGGGGGATCAGCCCCAGCATTTT.

This CDR3 reads CSASPRDTQYF. CDR3 bases: TGCAGTGCTAGTCCCAGGGATACGCAGTATTTT. The chain is built from TRBV20-1 and TRBJ2-3; D gene unclear. The germline V and J ends were trimmed by 3 bases and 6 bases, with 7 bases remaining between them. CDR3 size: 11 residues. From germline, CDR1 is DFQATT and CDR2 SNEGSKA (reference sequence).

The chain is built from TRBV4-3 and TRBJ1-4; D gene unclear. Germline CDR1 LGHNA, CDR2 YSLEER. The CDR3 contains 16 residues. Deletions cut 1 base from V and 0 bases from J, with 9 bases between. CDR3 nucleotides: TGCGCCAGCAGCCAAGGTACCACAGCAACTAATGAAAAACTGTTTTTT. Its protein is CASSQGTTATNEKLFF.

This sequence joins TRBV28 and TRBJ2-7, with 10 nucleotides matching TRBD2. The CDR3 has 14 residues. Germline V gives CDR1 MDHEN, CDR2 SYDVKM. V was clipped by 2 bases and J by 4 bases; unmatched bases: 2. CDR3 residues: CASSLLAGVYEQYF. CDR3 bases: TGTGCCAGCAGTTTACTAGCGGGAGTGTACGAGCAGTACTTC. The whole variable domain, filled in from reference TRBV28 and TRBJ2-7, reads DVKVTQSSRYLVKRTGEKVFLECVQDMDHENMFWYRQDPGLGLRLIYFSYDVKMKEKGDIPEGYSVSREKKERFSLILESASTNQTSMYLCASSLLAGVYEQYFGPGTRLTVT.

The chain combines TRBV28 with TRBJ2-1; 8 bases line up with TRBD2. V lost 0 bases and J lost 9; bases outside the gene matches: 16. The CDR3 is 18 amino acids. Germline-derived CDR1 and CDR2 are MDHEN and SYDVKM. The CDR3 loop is CASSLWVVSAGGRGEQFF. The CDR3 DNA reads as TGTGCCAGCAGTTTATGGGTGGTAAGTGCGGGAGGCCGTGGTGAGCAGTTCTTC.

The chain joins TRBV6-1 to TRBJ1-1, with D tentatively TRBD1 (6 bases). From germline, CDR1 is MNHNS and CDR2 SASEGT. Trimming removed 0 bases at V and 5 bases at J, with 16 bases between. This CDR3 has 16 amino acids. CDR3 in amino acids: CASSEALSGEGTEAFF. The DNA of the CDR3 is TGTGCCAGCAGTGAAGCGCTTTCAGGGGAGGGGACTGAAGCTTTCTTT.

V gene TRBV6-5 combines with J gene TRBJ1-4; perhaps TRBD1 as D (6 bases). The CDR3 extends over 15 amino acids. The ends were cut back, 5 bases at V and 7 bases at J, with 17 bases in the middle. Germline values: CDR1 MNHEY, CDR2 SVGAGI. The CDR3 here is CASSPRPGEGEKLFF. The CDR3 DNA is TGTGCCAGCAGTCCACGCCCAGGGGAGGGTGAAAAACTGTTTTTT.

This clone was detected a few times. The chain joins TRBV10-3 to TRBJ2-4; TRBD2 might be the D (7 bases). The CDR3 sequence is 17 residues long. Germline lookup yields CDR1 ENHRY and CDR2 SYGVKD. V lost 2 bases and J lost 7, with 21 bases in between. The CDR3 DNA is TGTGCCATCAGTGAGAGAGGAGGGGGGGAGGGGGTCAACATTCAGTACTTC. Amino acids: CAISERGGGEGVNIQYF.

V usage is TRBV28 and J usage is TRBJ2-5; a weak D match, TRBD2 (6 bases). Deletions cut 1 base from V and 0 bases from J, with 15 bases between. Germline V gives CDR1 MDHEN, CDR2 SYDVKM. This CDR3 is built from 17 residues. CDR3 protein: CASSLSRASGYQETQYF. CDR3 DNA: TGTGCCAGCAGTTTATCACGAGCAAGCGGGTACCAAGAGACCCAGTACTTC.

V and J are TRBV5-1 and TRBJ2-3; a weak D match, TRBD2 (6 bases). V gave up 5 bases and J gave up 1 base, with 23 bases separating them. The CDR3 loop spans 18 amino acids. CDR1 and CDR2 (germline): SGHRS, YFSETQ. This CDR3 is CASSSGVWKSTGTDTQYF. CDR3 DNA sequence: TGCGCCAGCAGTTCGGGGGTTTGGAAGAGTACGGGCACAGATACGCAGTATTTT.

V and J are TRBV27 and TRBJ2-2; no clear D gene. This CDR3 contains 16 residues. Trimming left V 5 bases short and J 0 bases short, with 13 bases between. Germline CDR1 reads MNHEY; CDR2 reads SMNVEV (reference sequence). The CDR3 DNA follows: TGTGCCAGCAGTCAAAACCCCAGGACGAACACCGGGGAGCTGTTTTTT. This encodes CASSQNPRTNTGELFF.

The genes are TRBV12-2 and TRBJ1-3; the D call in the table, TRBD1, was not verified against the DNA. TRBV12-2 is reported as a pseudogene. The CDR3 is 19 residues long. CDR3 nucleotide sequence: TGTGCAAGTCGCTTACTAGGGAAAAGACAGGGGAAGTTTGGAAACACCATATATTTT. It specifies CASRLLGKRQGKFGNTIYF.

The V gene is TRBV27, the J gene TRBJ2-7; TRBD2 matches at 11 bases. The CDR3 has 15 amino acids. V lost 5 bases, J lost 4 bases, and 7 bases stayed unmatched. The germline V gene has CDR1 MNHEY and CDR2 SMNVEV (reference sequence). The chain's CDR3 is CASSPSLAGGYEQYF. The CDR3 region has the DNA TGTGCCAGCAGTCCCTCGCTAGCGGGAGGATACGAGCAGTACTTC.

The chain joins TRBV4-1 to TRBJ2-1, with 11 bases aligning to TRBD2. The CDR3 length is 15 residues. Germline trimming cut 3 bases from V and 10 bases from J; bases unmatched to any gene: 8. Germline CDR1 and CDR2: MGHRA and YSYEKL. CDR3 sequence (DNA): TGCGCCAGCAGCCACCCGGGACTAGCGGTTCCGGAGCAGTTCTTC. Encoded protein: CASSHPGLAVPEQFF.

The DNA of the CDR3 is TGTGCCAGCAGTTTAAGCTACCCAGATACGCAGTATTTT. It is translated as CASSLSYPDTQYF. This chain links TRBV27 with TRBJ2-3; D is unclear. Germline CDR1 is MNHEY and CDR2 is SMNVEV (reference sequence). The CDR3 covers 13 residues. Between the trimmed V and J ends, which lost 2 bases and 4 bases, there was a span of 7 bases.

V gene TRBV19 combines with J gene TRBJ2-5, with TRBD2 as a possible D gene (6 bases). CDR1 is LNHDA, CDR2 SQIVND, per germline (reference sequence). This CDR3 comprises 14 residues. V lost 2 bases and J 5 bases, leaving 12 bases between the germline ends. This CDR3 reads CASSIIGGGETQYF. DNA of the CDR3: TGTGCCAGTAGTATAATCGGGGGTGGCGAGACCCAGTACTTC.

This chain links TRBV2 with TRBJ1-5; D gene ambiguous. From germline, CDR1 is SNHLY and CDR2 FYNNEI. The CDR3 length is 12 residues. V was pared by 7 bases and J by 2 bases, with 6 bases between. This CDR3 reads CASKEGNQPQHF. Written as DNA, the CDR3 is TGTGCCAGCAAAGAGGGCAATCAGCCCCAGCATTTT.

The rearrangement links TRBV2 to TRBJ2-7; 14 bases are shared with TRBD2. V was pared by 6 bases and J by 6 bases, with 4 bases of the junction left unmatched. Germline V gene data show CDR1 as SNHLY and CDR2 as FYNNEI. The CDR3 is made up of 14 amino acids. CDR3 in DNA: TGTGCCAGCAGGAAGGGACTAGCGGGAGCCGAGCAGTACTTC. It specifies CASRKGLAGAEQYF.